This TCR beta chain comes out of a study of T cell responses to AZD1222 COVID-19 vaccine. Findings and limits, study-wide: Donors, mostly white British, included more females; clonal diversity was possibly underestimated. CD4 TCRs associated with vaccination spanned spike, dominating at 160-218 and 743-854. Just a handful of AZD1222 recipients tested seropositive at baseline. Sampling captured repertoires only after the peak T cell response.

As regards this clone: The target antigen is unknown.

Deletions cut 3 bases from V and 1 base from J, with 10 bases between. Germline-derived CDR1 and CDR2 are SGHNT and YYREEE (reference sequence). The CDR3 sequence is 14 residues long. Using immunoSEQ multiplex PCR, the repertoire was profiled, and TCRdb retains in-frame clones only, with some absent. The profile shows approximately 150,000 clones, roughly 90% of them singletons. The TCR comes from an adult who received the AZD1222 COVID-19 vaccine. Sequenced material: peripheral blood, taken 28 days after the second AZD1222 dose. This chain links TRBV5-4 with TRBJ1-1; D not resolved. CDR3 nucleotide sequence: TGTGCCAGCAGCTCGACAAGTGGGAACACTGAAGCTTTCTTT. Protein sequence: CASSSTSGNTEAFF.